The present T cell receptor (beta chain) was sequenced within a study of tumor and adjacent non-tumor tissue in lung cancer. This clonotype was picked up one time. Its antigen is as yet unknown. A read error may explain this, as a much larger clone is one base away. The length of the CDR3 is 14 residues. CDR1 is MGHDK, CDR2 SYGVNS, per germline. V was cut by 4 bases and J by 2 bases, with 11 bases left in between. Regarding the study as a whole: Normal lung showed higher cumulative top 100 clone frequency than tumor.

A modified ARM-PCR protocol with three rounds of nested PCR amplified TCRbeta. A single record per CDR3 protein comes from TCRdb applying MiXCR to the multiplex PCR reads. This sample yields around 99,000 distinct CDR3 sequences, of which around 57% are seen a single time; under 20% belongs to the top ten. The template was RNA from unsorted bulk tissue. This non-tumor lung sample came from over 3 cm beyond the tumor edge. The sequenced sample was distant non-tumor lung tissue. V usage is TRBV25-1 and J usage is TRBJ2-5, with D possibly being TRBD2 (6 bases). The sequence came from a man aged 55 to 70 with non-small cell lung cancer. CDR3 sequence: CASSAISGQETQYF. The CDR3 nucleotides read TGTGCCAGCAGTGCAATTAGCGGACAAGAGACCCAGTACTTC. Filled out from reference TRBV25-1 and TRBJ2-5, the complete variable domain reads EADIYQTPRYLVIGTGKKITLECSQTMGHDKMYWYQQDPGMELHLIHYSYGVNSTEKGDLSSESTVSRIRTEHFPLTLESARPSHTSQYLCASSAISGQETQYFGPGTRLLVL.